Given below is one T cell receptor (beta chain) in context. This sample stems from a study of blood T cell repertoires in COVID-19. Whole-study context: The United States, Italy and Spain provided the acute and convalescent COVID-19 samples. From T cells, B-cell-depleted T cells, or PBMCs came the material, which was cDNA or gDNA.

Authors' processing steps: Estimated nucleated cell counts came from reference gene primer amplification. TCRdb's table, derived via immunoSEQ multiplex PCR, lists solely in-frame clones and lacks some. The V and J calls and clone size come from that table; D and trimming were worked out from the DNA. The table has about 200,000 clones, about 90% seen once; the top ten hold about 1.9%. V gave up 5 bases and J gave up 2 bases, with 12 bases separating them. Germline V lookup: CDR1 SGHTA, CDR2 FQGNSA. The CDR3 contains 14 residues. The rearrangement links TRBV7-2 to TRBJ2-5, with D maybe TRBD1 (8 bases). Specimen: peripheral blood. The TCR originated in a middle-aged man with active or convalescent COVID-19. The CDR3 nucleotides read TGTGCCAGCAGCCTACAGGGGGGGCAAGAGACCCAGTACTTC. Translating it yields CASSLQGGQETQYF.